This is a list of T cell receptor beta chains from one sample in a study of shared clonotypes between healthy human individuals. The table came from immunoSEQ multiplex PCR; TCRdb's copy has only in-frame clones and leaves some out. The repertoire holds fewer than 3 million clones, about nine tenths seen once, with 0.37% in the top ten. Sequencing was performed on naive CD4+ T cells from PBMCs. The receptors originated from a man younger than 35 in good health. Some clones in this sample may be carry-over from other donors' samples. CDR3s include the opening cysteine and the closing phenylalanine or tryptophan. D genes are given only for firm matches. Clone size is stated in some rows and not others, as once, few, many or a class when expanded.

CDR3nt: TGTGCCAGCAGTAGGGGCCCCCAAGAGACCCAGTACTTC
CDR3aa: CASSRGPQETQYF
abundance: -
j_gene: TRBJ2-5
d_gene: -
v_gene: TRBV2

CDR3nt: TGCGCCAGCAGCCAAGTTTATGGCCCCCCTACGCAGTATTTT
CDR3aa: CASSQVYGPPTQYF
abundance: -
j_gene: TRBJ2-3
d_gene: -
v_gene: TRBV4-1

CDR3nt: TGTGCCAGCAGCCTTGACAGGGAAAATGAGCAGTTCTTC
CDR3aa: CASSLDRENEQFF
abundance: -
j_gene: TRBJ2-1
d_gene: TRBD1
v_gene: TRBV11-2

CDR3nt: TGTGCCAGCAGCCAGACAAGGGGGGTACAAGAGACCCAGTACTTC
CDR3aa: CASSQTRGVQETQYF
abundance: -
j_gene: TRBJ2-5
d_gene: -
v_gene: TRBV9

CDR3nt: TGTGCCAGCAGCCAGAGTTACGCCCCAGGGGGAGGCTATGGCTACACCTTC
CDR3aa: CASSQSYAPGGGYGYTF
abundance: -
j_gene: TRBJ1-2
d_gene: TRBD1
v_gene: TRBV5-6

CDR3nt: TGTGCCAGCAGCCCAAGGGCGCGGGAAGTGAACACCGGGGAGCTGTTTTTT
CDR3aa: CASSPRAREVNTGELFF
abundance: once
j_gene: TRBJ2-2
d_gene: -
v_gene: TRBV7-9

CDR3nt: TGTGCCAGCAGACCGGGACTACACACAGATACGCAGTATTTT
CDR3aa: CASRPGLHTDTQYF
abundance: -
j_gene: TRBJ2-3
d_gene: TRBD2
v_gene: TRBV6-4

CDR3nt: TGCAGCGTTCCCGGACAGGGGACAGATACGCAGTATTTT
CDR3aa: CSVPGQGTDTQYF
abundance: -
j_gene: TRBJ2-3
d_gene: TRBD1
v_gene: TRBV29-1

CDR3nt: TGTGCCAGCAGCCTGTCGGGACAGGGGAACACCATATATTTT
CDR3aa: CASSLSGQGNTIYF
abundance: -
j_gene: TRBJ1-3
d_gene: TRBD1
v_gene: TRBV5-6

CDR3nt: TGTGCCAGCAGTTTAGGGACAGAGAGAAACGAGCAGTACTTC
CDR3aa: CASSLGTERNEQYF
abundance: -
j_gene: TRBJ2-7
d_gene: TRBD1
v_gene: TRBV28

CDR3nt: TGCGCCAGCAGCTCGGGACTAGCGGGAGGGCCCTACGAGCAGTACTTC
CDR3aa: CASSSGLAGGPYEQYF
abundance: -
j_gene: TRBJ2-7
d_gene: TRBD2
v_gene: TRBV5-1

CDR3nt: TGCGCCAGCAGCATGACTACGAACACCGGGGAGCTGTTTTTT
CDR3aa: CASSMTTNTGELFF
abundance: once
j_gene: TRBJ2-2
d_gene: -
v_gene: TRBV5-1

CDR3nt: TGTGCCAGCAGCTTAGCCGGGAAGTCAACAGATACGCAGTATTTT
CDR3aa: CASSLAGKSTDTQYF
abundance: -
j_gene: TRBJ2-3
d_gene: -
v_gene: TRBV13

CDR3nt: TGTGCGACGGACCGAGGGGGACCGACCTACGAGCAGTACTTC
CDR3aa: CATDRGGPTYEQYF
abundance: -
j_gene: TRBJ2-7
d_gene: -
v_gene: TRBV19

CDR3nt: TGTGCCAGCACCACACCTGGGGCGGAAAAACTGTTTTTT
CDR3aa: CASTTPGAEKLFF
abundance: -
j_gene: TRBJ1-4
d_gene: -
v_gene: TRBV28

CDR3nt: TGTGCCAGCAGTCGCACTCGGACAGGATGGGGTGAAAAACTGTTTTTT
CDR3aa: CASSRTRTGWGEKLFF
abundance: -
j_gene: TRBJ1-4
d_gene: TRBD1
v_gene: TRBV27

CDR3nt: TGTGCCAGCAGCGTAGGGCAGGGCCGCTACGAGCAGTACTTC
CDR3aa: CASSVGQGRYEQYF
abundance: -
j_gene: TRBJ2-7
d_gene: -
v_gene: TRBV9

CDR3nt: TGTGCCAGTAGTATGGTCCCCCACGAGCAGTACTTC
CDR3aa: CASSMVPHEQYF
abundance: -
j_gene: TRBJ2-7
d_gene: -
v_gene: TRBV19

CDR3nt: TGTGCCAGCAGCATCCCCCGAAAGGGTGGAGAGACCCAGTACTTC
CDR3aa: CASSIPRKGGETQYF
abundance: -
j_gene: TRBJ2-5
d_gene: -
v_gene: TRBV28

CDR3nt: TGCGCCAGCAGCTTGGGAGGGGACGGTACTGAAGCTTTCTTT
CDR3aa: CASSLGGDGTEAFF
abundance: few
j_gene: TRBJ1-1
d_gene: -
v_gene: TRBV5-1

CDR3nt: TGTGCCAGCAGCGAACAGGCAGGGAGGGAAAAACTGTTTTTT
CDR3aa: CASSEQAGREKLFF
abundance: -
j_gene: TRBJ1-4
d_gene: -
v_gene: TRBV7-2

CDR3nt: TGCGCCAGCAGTCCCAATATAGATACGCAGTATTTT
CDR3aa: CASSPNIDTQYF
abundance: -
j_gene: TRBJ2-3
d_gene: -
v_gene: TRBV10-1

CDR3nt: TGTGCCAGCAGCGTAGAGGGACAGAGCACAGATACGCAGTATTTT
CDR3aa: CASSVEGQSTDTQYF
abundance: -
j_gene: TRBJ2-3
d_gene: TRBD1
v_gene: TRBV9

CDR3nt: TGTGCCTGGAGGGCAAATGGGGATGAGCAGTTCTTC
CDR3aa: CAWRANGDEQFF
abundance: -
j_gene: TRBJ2-1
d_gene: -
v_gene: TRBV30

CDR3nt: TGTGCCAGCACTTCGACAGGGTTCTATGGCTACACCTTC
CDR3aa: CASTSTGFYGYTF
abundance: -
j_gene: TRBJ1-2
d_gene: TRBD1
v_gene: TRBV28

CDR3nt: TGTGCCAGCAGCCCCGCCGTCCAATCCGCAGATACGCAGTATTTT
CDR3aa: CASSPAVQSADTQYF
abundance: -
j_gene: TRBJ2-3
d_gene: -
v_gene: TRBV28

CDR3nt: TGTGCCAGCAGCCCTCAAGGGACAGGGCGTACTGAAGCTTTCTTT
CDR3aa: CASSPQGTGRTEAFF
abundance: -
j_gene: TRBJ1-1
d_gene: TRBD1
v_gene: TRBV9

CDR3nt: TGCGCCAGCAGCGACAAATACACCGGGGAGCTGTTTTTT
CDR3aa: CASSDKYTGELFF
abundance: -
j_gene: TRBJ2-2
d_gene: -
v_gene: TRBV5-1

CDR3nt: TGTGCCAGCAGCTTGTCGCACGGGAACACTGAAGCTTTCTTT
CDR3aa: CASSLSHGNTEAFF
abundance: -
j_gene: TRBJ1-1
d_gene: -
v_gene: TRBV7-3

CDR3nt: TGCGCCAGCAGCTTGGTGGGCTCCGGGGCCAACGTCCTGACTTTC
CDR3aa: CASSLVGSGANVLTF
abundance: once
j_gene: TRBJ2-6
d_gene: -
v_gene: TRBV5-1

CDR3nt: TGTGCCAGCAGTGGAGACAGGGGTGATCAGCCCCAGCATTTT
CDR3aa: CASSGDRGDQPQHF
abundance: -
j_gene: TRBJ1-5
d_gene: TRBD1
v_gene: TRBV2

CDR3nt: TGTGCCACCGAGGGCCTCGGTACGCAGTATTTT
CDR3aa: CATEGLGTQYF
abundance: -
j_gene: TRBJ2-3
d_gene: -
v_gene: TRBV27

CDR3nt: TGCGCCAGCAGCTTCACAGGAGGGCAGCCCCAGCATTTT
CDR3aa: CASSFTGGQPQHF
abundance: -
j_gene: TRBJ1-5
d_gene: -
v_gene: TRBV5-1

CDR3nt: TGTGCCAGCAGTGGACTAGCGGGACCTCGGGACGAGCAGTACTTC
CDR3aa: CASSGLAGPRDEQYF
abundance: -
j_gene: TRBJ2-7
d_gene: TRBD2
v_gene: TRBV6-1

CDR3nt: TGTGCCAGCAGCAAAGTCACGGGGAAGACCTACAATGAGCAGTTCTTC
CDR3aa: CASSKVTGKTYNEQFF
abundance: -
j_gene: TRBJ2-1
d_gene: -
v_gene: TRBV21-1

CDR3nt: TGTGCCAGCAGCCCAGGGCGCCGCGCTGAAGCTTTCTTT
CDR3aa: CASSPGRRAEAFF
abundance: -
j_gene: TRBJ1-1
d_gene: -
v_gene: TRBV5-6

CDR3nt: TGTGCCAGCAGTCCTACGACAGGGGGGACGGACATTCAGTACTTC
CDR3aa: CASSPTTGGTDIQYF
abundance: -
j_gene: TRBJ2-4
d_gene: TRBD1
v_gene: TRBV25-1

CDR3nt: TGTGCCAGCAGTGGCACTAGCGGCGAGCAGTTCTTC
CDR3aa: CASSGTSGEQFF
abundance: -
j_gene: TRBJ2-1
d_gene: TRBD2
v_gene: TRBV2

CDR3nt: TGTGCCATCAGTGAGTACAGGGAATCAGAGACCCAGTACTTC
CDR3aa: CAISEYRESETQYF
abundance: -
j_gene: TRBJ2-5
d_gene: -
v_gene: TRBV10-3

CDR3nt: TGTGCCAGACCGGGACTAGCGGGCGAAAGTCCCCAAGAGACCCAGTACTTC
CDR3aa: CARPGLAGESPQETQYF
abundance: -
j_gene: TRBJ2-5
d_gene: -
v_gene: TRBV21-1

CDR3nt: TGCGCCAGCAGCCCGGGGGCAGGGCCCCGGGCAGATACGCAGTATTTT
CDR3aa: CASSPGAGPRADTQYF
abundance: -
j_gene: TRBJ2-3
d_gene: -
v_gene: TRBV5-1

CDR3nt: TGTGCCATCAGTGAGTCGCGGACAGGGGGCTTATATGGTGGCTACACCTTC
CDR3aa: CAISESRTGGLYGGYTF
abundance: -
j_gene: TRBJ1-2
d_gene: TRBD1
v_gene: TRBV10-3

CDR3nt: TGCGCCAGCAGCCCAGTTCGGGTTGAGACCCAGTACTTC
CDR3aa: CASSPVRVETQYF
abundance: -
j_gene: TRBJ2-5
d_gene: -
v_gene: TRBV5-1

CDR3nt: TGTGCCAGCTCACCGGACAACAAGGACACTGAAGCTTTCTTT
CDR3aa: CASSPDNKDTEAFF
abundance: -
j_gene: TRBJ1-1
d_gene: -
v_gene: TRBV18

CDR3nt: TGTGCCAGCAGCATACGACAGGGCGTCACTGAAGCTTTCTTT
CDR3aa: CASSIRQGVTEAFF
abundance: -
j_gene: TRBJ1-1
d_gene: TRBD1
v_gene: TRBV11-2

CDR3nt: TGTGCCAGCTCCCTCAACAGGGGTGACCAGCCCCAGCATTTT
CDR3aa: CASSLNRGDQPQHF
abundance: -
j_gene: TRBJ1-5
d_gene: TRBD1
v_gene: TRBV18

CDR3nt: TGTGCCAGCAGCTTAGCGTTAGGGACAGGGACGGCGGACACTGAAGCTTTCTTT
CDR3aa: CASSLALGTGTADTEAFF
abundance: -
j_gene: TRBJ1-1
d_gene: TRBD1
v_gene: TRBV7-9

CDR3nt: TGTGCCAGCAGGGGGACTAGCATCGGCGAGCAGTACTTC
CDR3aa: CASRGTSIGEQYF
abundance: -
j_gene: TRBJ2-7
d_gene: TRBD2
v_gene: TRBV6-1

CDR3nt: TGCGCCAGCAGCTTGGACAGGACCTACGAGCAGTACTTC
CDR3aa: CASSLDRTYEQYF
abundance: once
j_gene: TRBJ2-7
d_gene: -
v_gene: TRBV5-1

CDR3nt: TGTGCCAGCTACCCGGGACAGGGGGTGGGCTACACCTTC
CDR3aa: CASYPGQGVGYTF
abundance: -
j_gene: TRBJ1-2
d_gene: TRBD1
v_gene: TRBV6-1

CDR3nt: TGTGCCAGCAGCCGGGGCACCGGGGAGCTGTTTTTT
CDR3aa: CASSRGTGELFF
abundance: -
j_gene: TRBJ2-2
d_gene: -
v_gene: TRBV7-6

CDR3nt: TGCGCCAGCAGTGAGTTCGGACAGGTGAACACTGAAGCTTTCTTT
CDR3aa: CASSEFGQVNTEAFF
abundance: few
j_gene: TRBJ1-1
d_gene: TRBD1
v_gene: TRBV10-1

CDR3nt: TGTGCCAGCAGCGTAGCGGGGACCTACAATGAGCAGTTCTTC
CDR3aa: CASSVAGTYNEQFF
abundance: few
j_gene: TRBJ2-1
d_gene: -
v_gene: TRBV9

CDR3nt: TGCGCCAGCAGTCCAGGGAATTATGGCTACACCTTC
CDR3aa: CASSPGNYGYTF
abundance: -
j_gene: TRBJ1-2
d_gene: -
v_gene: TRBV10-2

CDR3nt: TGTGCCAGCACGGGAAGTCGGGGTCAGCCCCAGCATTTT
CDR3aa: CASTGSRGQPQHF
abundance: few
j_gene: TRBJ1-5
d_gene: -
v_gene: TRBV2